The clone carrying this TCR beta chain was detected ten times or more. Its target is not known. The TCR library protocol was used to attach unique molecular identifiers. These identifiers were attached to individual cDNA molecules. TCRdb ran MiXCR on the 5' RACE reads and lists one entry per CDR3 protein. The sample lists 25,000 to 30,000 distinct CDR3 sequences; around 4.5% were seen once. This CDR3 has 12 residues. Trimming took off 4 bases at V and 1 base at J, with 8 bases between the two ends. CDR1 and CDR2 (germline): SQVTM, ANQGSEA. The data originate from a study of early T cells in non-severe SARS-CoV-2 infection. Study context: Sequencing was performed on bulk RNA from unsorted whole blood, leaving chains unpaired. Study-level results: Matches to VDJdb favored anti-spike CD8 responses and missed private and CD4 specificities.

The clonotype was recovered from an adult who was a healthcare worker with PCR-confirmed SARS-CoV-2 infection or an uninfected control (not recorded which). The sample consisted of whole blood. The V and J genes are TRBV29-1 and TRBJ2-7; possibly TRBD1 or TRBD2 for D (5 bases each). The CDR3 is CSVGDGSYEQYF. CDR3 DNA sequence: TGCAGCGTTGGGGACGGATCCTACGAGCAGTACTTC.